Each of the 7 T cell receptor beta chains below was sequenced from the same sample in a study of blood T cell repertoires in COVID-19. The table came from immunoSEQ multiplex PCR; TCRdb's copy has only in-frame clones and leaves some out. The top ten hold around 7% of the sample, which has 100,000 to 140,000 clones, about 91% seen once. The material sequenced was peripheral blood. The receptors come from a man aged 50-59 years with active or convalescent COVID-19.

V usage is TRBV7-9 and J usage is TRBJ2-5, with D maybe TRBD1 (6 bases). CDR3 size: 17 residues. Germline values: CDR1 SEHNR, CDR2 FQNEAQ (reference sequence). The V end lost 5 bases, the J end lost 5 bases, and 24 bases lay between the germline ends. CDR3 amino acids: CASSRGSQGGGRETQYF. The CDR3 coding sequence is TGTGCCAGCAGCCGAGGGAGCCAAGGGGGTGGAAGGGAGACCCAGTACTTC.

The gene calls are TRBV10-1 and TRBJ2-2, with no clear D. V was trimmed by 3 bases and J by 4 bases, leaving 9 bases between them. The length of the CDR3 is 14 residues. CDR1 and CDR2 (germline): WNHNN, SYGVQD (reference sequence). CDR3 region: CASSEQTLTGELFF. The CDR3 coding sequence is TGCGCCAGCAGTGAACAGACCCTCACCGGGGAGCTGTTTTTT.

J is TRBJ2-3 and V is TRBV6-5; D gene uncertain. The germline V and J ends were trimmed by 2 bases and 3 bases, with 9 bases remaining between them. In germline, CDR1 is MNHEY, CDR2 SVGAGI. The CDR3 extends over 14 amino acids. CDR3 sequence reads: CASSYGLNTDTQYF. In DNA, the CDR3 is TGTGCCAGCAGTTACGGGCTAAATACAGATACGCAGTATTTT.

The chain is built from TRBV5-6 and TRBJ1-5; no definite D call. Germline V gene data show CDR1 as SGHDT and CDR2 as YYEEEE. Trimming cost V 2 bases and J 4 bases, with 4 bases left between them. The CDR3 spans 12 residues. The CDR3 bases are TGTGCCAGCAGCTTACTTAATCAGCCCCAGCATTTT. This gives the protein CASSLLNQPQHF. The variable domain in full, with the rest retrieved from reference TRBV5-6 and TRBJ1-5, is DAGVTQSPTHLIKTRGQQVTLRCSPKSGHDTVSWYQQALGQGPQFIFQYYEEEERQRGNFPDRFSGHQFPNYSSELNVNALLLGDSALYLCASSLLNQPQHFGDGTRLSIL.

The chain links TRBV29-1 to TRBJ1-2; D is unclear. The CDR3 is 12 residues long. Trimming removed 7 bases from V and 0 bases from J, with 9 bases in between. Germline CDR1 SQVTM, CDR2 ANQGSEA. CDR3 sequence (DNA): TGCAGCGCCAATGCGGCTAACTATGGCTACACCTTC. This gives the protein CSANAANYGYTF.

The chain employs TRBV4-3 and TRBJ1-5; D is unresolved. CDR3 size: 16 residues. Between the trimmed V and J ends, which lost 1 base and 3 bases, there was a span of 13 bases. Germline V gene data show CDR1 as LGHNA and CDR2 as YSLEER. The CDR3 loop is CASSQVYGVANQPQHF. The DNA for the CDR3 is TGCGCCAGCAGCCAAGTATACGGAGTGGCCAATCAGCCCCAGCATTTT.

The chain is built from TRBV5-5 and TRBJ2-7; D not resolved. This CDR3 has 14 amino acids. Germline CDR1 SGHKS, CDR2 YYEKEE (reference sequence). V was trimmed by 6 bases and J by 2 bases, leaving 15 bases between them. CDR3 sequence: CASTPGTATYEQYF. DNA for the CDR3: TGTGCCAGCACCCCAGGAACGGCCACCTACGAGCAGTACTTC.